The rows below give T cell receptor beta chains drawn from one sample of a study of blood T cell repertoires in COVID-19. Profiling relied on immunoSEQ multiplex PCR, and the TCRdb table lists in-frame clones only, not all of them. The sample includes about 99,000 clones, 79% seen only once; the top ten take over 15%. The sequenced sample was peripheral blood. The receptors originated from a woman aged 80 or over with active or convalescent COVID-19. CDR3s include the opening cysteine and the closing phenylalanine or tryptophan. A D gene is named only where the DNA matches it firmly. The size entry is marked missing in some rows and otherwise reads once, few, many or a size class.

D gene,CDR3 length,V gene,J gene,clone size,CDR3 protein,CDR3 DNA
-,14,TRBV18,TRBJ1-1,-,CASSPTGRKAEAFF,TGTGCCAGCTCACCGACGGGGAGGAAGGCTGAAGCTTTCTTT
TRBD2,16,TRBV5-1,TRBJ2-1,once,CASSPAGTSGKNEQFF,TGTGCCAGCAGCCCCGCCGGGACTAGCGGGAAAAATGAGCAGTTCTTC
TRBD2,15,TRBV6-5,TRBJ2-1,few,CASSLGTSGVNEQFF,TGTGCCAGCAGCCTTGGGACTAGCGGTGTTAATGAGCAGTTCTTC
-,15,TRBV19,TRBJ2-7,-,CASSRRDSGSYEQYF,TGTGCCAGTAGCCGTCGGGACTCCGGCTCCTACGAGCAGTACTTC
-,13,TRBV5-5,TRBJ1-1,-,CASSPTAGTEAFF,TGTGCCAGCAGCCCTACGGCCGGGACAGAAGCTTTCTTT
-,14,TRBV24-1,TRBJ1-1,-,CATSGSGMNTEAFF,TGTGCCACCAGTGGGTCAGGGATGAACACTGAAGCTTTCTTT
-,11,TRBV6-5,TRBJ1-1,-,CASDRNTEAFF,TGTGCCAGCGACAGAAACACTGAAGCTTTCTTT
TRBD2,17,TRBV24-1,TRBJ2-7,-,CATSDPGTSGRVDEQYF,TGTGCCACCAGTGACCCGGGGACTAGCGGGAGGGTCGACGAGCAGTACTTC
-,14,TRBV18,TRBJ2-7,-,CASSQYRDTLEQYF,TGTGCCAGCTCACAATACCGGGACACCCTCGAGCAGTACTTC
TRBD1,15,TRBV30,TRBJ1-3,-,CAWSQGASSGNTIYF,TGTGCCTGGAGTCAGGGGGCGAGCTCTGGAAACACCATATATTTT
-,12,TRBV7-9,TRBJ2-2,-,CASSLITGELFF,TGTGCCAGCAGCCTTATAACCGGGGAGCTGTTTTTT
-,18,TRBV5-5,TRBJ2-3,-,CASSLALRRRTSTDTQYF,TGTGCCAGCAGCTTGGCCCTCCGAAGGAGGACGAGCACAGATACGCAGTATTTT
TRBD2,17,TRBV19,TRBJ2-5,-,CASSIGPSGRFEETQYF,TGTGCCAGTAGTATAGGCCCTAGCGGGAGATTCGAAGAGACCCAGTACTTC
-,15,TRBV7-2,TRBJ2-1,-,CASSAKRSSYNEQFF,TGTGCCAGCAGCGCTAAGCGGAGCTCCTACAATGAGCAGTTCTTC
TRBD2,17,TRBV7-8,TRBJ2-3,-,CASSLVSGLGTKDTQYF,TGTGCCAGCAGCTTAGTCTCTGGACTAGGCACCAAGGATACGCAGTATTTT
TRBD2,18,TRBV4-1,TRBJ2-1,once,CASSRNSGRAQTANEQFF,TGCGCCAGCAGCCGGAATAGCGGGAGAGCTCAAACCGCCAATGAGCAGTTCTTC
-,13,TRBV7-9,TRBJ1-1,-,CASSLGGGPEAFF,TGTGCCAGCAGCTTGGGAGGGGGACCTGAAGCTTTCTTT
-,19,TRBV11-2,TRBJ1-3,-,CASSRLRDHLSSGGNTIYF,TGTGCCAGCAGCCGCCTGCGGGACCACCTATCCTCGGGCGGAAACACCATATATTTT
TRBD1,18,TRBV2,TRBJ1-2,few,CASSDGRGTGTYGYGYTF,TGTGCCAGCAGTGACGGCCGAGGGACAGGGACTTACGGCTATGGCTACACCTTC
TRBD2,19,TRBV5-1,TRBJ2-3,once,CASSLYPGTSGRYTDTQYF,TGTGCCAGCAGCTTATACCCAGGGACTAGCGGGAGATACACAGATACGCAGTATTTT
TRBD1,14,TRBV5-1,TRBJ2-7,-,CASSMGQALAEQYF,TGTGCCAGCAGCATGGGACAGGCATTGGCCGAGCAGTACTTC
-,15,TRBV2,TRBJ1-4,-,CASSEQQATNEKLFF,TGTGCCAGCAGTGAACAACAGGCAACTAATGAAAAACTGTTTTTT
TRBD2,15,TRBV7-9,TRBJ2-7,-,CASSSLAGGPREQYF,TGTGCCAGCAGCTCACTAGCGGGAGGGCCTCGGGAGCAGTACTTC
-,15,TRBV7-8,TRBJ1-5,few,CASSLSGGGNQPQHF,TGTGCCAGCAGCTTATCAGGAGGAGGCAATCAGCCCCAGCATTTT
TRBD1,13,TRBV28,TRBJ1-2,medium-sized,CATLKGGFYGYTF,TGTGCCACCTTGAAAGGGGGCTTCTATGGCTACACCTTC
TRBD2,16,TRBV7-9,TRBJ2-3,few,CASSLRLAGATDTQYF,TGTGCCAGCAGCTTACGGCTAGCGGGAGCCACAGATACGCAGTATTTT
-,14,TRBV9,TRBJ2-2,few,CASRRELGTGELFF,TGTGCCAGTCGGAGGGAGTTGGGGACCGGGGAGCTGTTTTTT
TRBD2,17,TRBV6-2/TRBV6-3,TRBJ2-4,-,CASSYPLGGRASNIQYF,TGTGCCAGCAGTTACCCTCTTGGCGGGAGGGCCTCAAACATTCAGTACTTC
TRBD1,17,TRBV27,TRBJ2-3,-,CASSRRTGTSGTDTQYF,TGTGCCAGCAGTCGTCGGACAGGCACCTCTGGCACAGATACGCAGTATTTT
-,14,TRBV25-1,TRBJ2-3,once,CASSDPRLADTQYF,TGTGCCAGCAGTGACCCCCGACTAGCAGATACGCAGTATTTT
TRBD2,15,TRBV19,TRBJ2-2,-,CASSLLAGRTGELFF,TGTGCCAGTAGTCTACTAGCGGGAAGGACCGGGGAGCTGTTTTTT
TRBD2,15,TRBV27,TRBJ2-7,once,CASSLMAGVPYEQYF,TGTGCCAGCAGTTTAATGGCGGGAGTCCCTTACGAGCAGTACTTC
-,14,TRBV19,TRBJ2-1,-,CASSIRGSYNEQFF,TGTGCCAGTAGTATTAGGGGTTCCTACAATGAGCAGTTCTTC
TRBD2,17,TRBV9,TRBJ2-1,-,CASSVAPTGRVVYEQFF,TGTGCCAGCAGCGTAGCCCCCACCGGGAGGGTCGTCTATGAGCAGTTCTTC
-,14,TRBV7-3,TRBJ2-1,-,CASSSTGTYNEQFF,TGTGCCAGCAGCTCCACGGGGACCTACAATGAGCAGTTCTTC
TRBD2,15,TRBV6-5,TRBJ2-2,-,CASSIAGVGAGELFF,TGTGCCAGCAGCATAGCGGGAGTTGGGGCCGGGGAGCTGTTTTTT
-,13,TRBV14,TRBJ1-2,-,CASSREMNYGYTF,TGTGCCAGCAGCCGGGAGATGAACTATGGCTACACCTTC
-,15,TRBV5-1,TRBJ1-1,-,CASSLAGGMNTEAFF,TGCGCCAGCAGCTTGGCCGGGGGGATGAACACTGAAGCTTTCTTT
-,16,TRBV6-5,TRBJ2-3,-,CASSYSLAGFTDTQYF,TGTGCCAGCAGTTACTCTCTAGCCGGTTTCACAGATACGCAGTATTTT
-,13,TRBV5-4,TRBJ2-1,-,CASSTVRYNEQFF,TGTGCCAGCAGCACAGTGCGTTACAATGAGCAGTTCTTC
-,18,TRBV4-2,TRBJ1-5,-,CASSQEAQGFEGNQPQHF,TGTGCCAGCAGCCAAGAGGCTCAGGGGTTTGAGGGCAATCAGCCCCAGCATTTT
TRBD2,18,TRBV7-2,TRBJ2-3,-,CASSLAGTSGRAADTQYF,TGTGCCAGCAGCTTAGCCGGGACTAGCGGGAGGGCCGCGGATACGCAGTATTTT
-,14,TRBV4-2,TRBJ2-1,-,CASSQERPGDEQFF,TGTGCCAGCAGCCAAGAACGACCAGGGGATGAGCAGTTCTTC
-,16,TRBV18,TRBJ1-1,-,CASSPNEGGSSTEAFF,TGTGCCAGCTCACCAAATGAGGGGGGGTCGAGCACTGAAGCTTTCTTT
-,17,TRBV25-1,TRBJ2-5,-,CASSESRIWQGKGTQYF,TGTGCCAGCAGTGAATCCAGAATCTGGCAGGGCAAGGGGACCCAGTACTTC
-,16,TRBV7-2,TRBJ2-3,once,CASSLVTGFSTDTQYF,TGTGCCAGCAGCTTAGTTACGGGGTTCAGCACAGATACGCAGTATTTT
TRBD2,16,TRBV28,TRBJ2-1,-,CASSTILAGDYNEQFF,TGTGCCAGCAGCACCATACTAGCGGGGGATTACAATGAGCAGTTCTTC
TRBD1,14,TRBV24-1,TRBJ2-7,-,CATSERGQTYEQYF,TGTGCCACCAGTGAGAGGGGACAGACTTACGAGCAGTACTTC
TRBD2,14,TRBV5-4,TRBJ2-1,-,CASSLAGEGNEQFF,TGTGCCAGCAGCCTAGCGGGAGAAGGGAATGAGCAGTTCTTC
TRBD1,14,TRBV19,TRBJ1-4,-,CASIQTGPDEKLFF,TGTGCCAGTATCCAGACAGGGCCTGATGAAAAACTGTTTTTT
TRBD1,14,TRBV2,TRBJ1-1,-,CASSETGFLTEAFF,TGTGCCAGCAGTGAGACAGGGTTCCTCACTGAAGCTTTCTTT
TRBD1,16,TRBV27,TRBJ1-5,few,CASSPWTGLFNQPQHF,TGTGCCAGCAGTCCATGGACAGGACTTTTCAATCAGCCCCAGCATTTT
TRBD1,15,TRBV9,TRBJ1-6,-,CASSVGQGERSPLHF,TGTGCCAGCAGCGTAGGCCAGGGGGAACGATCACCCCTCCACTTT
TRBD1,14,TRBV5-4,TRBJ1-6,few,CASSRDRENSPLHF,TGTGCCAGCAGCCGGGACAGGGAAAATTCACCCCTCCACTTT
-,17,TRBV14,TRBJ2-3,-,CASSQDRRLENTDTQYF,TGTGCCAGCAGCCAAGATAGAAGACTCGAGAACACAGATACGCAGTATTTT
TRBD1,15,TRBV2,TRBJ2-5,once,CASSDRGQGQETQYF,TGTGCCAGCTCCGATAGGGGACAGGGGCAAGAGACCCAGTACTTC
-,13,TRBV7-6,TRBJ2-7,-,CASSLDEAYEQYF,TGTGCCAGCAGCTTAGATGAGGCCTACGAGCAGTACTTC
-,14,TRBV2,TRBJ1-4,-,CASSLNSANEKLFF,TGTGCCAGCAGTTTGAATTCAGCTAATGAAAAACTGTTTTTT
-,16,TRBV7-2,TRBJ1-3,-,CASSLAPGFRGNTIYF,TGTGCCAGCAGCTTAGCGCCGGGATTTCGTGGAAACACCATATATTTT
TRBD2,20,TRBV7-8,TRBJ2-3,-,CASSLGLAGGAYRRTDTQYF,TGTGCCAGCAGCTTAGGATTAGCGGGAGGTGCCTACCGGAGAACAGATACGCAGTATTTT